This is a list of T cell receptor beta chains from one sample in a study of CD8 T cells in Susac syndrome. TCRdb called the immunoSEQ multiplex PCR reads again in MiXCR, with one record for every CDR3 protein. The sample records some 130,000 distinct CDR3 sequences, around 94% being singletons. The sequenced sample was CD4+ T cells from PBMCs. Every receptor here comes from a human donor with multiple sclerosis. CDR3s include the opening cysteine and the closing phenylalanine or tryptophan. Each record gives: clone size, V gene, D gene, J gene, CDR3 DNA, CDR3 protein. The D gene is left open where the match is weak. Size is omitted from some rows. Given values are once, few, many or a class for expanded clones.

clone size: once; V gene: TRBV4-1; D gene: TRBD2; J gene: TRBJ2-2; CDR3 DNA: TGCGCCAGCAGCCCTAGCGGGGGGGCGGACGGGGAGCTGTTTTTT; CDR3 protein: CASSPSGGADGELFF
clone size: .; V gene: TRBV5-1; D gene: .; J gene: TRBJ2-5; CDR3 DNA: .; CDR3 protein: CASSFGSGDYGETQYF
clone size: .; V gene: TRBV3-1; D gene: .; J gene: TRBJ2-5; CDR3 DNA: TGTGCCAGCAGCCAAATGGTCCAAGAGACCCAGTACTTC; CDR3 protein: CASSQMVQETQYF
clone size: .; V gene: TRBV30; D gene: .; J gene: TRBJ2-1; CDR3 DNA: TGTGCCTGGAGTTCTGGGCCAGGCGTCCTCTACAATGAGCAGTTCTTC; CDR3 protein: CAWSSGPGVLYNEQFF
clone size: .; V gene: TRBV5-1; D gene: .; J gene: TRBJ2-3; CDR3 DNA: TGCGCCAGCAGCAGGGATGGGGCGGATACGCAGTATTTT; CDR3 protein: CASSRDGADTQYF
clone size: .; V gene: TRBV20-1; D gene: TRBD1; J gene: TRBJ1-3; CDR3 DNA: TGCAGTGCTAGAAACAGGGGGCGACGGAACACCATATATTTT; CDR3 protein: CSARNRGRRNTIYF
clone size: .; V gene: TRBV5-1; D gene: .; J gene: TRBJ2-3; CDR3 DNA: TGCGCCAGCAGCTTGGCTCCTACAGGTTTAGATACGCAGTATTTT; CDR3 protein: CASSLAPTGLDTQYF
clone size: .; V gene: TRBV11-2; D gene: .; J gene: TRBJ1-5; CDR3 DNA: TGTGCCAGCAGTCTGGGCCCCCACCAGCCCCAGCATTTT; CDR3 protein: CASSLGPHQPQHF
clone size: .; V gene: TRBV2; D gene: .; J gene: TRBJ2-4; CDR3 DNA: TGTGCCAGCCCCAGGGACGCCCGTCCAGGAGTTAACATTCAGTACTTC; CDR3 protein: CASPRDARPGVNIQYF
clone size: .; V gene: TRBV6-5; D gene: TRBD1; J gene: TRBJ2-2; CDR3 DNA: TGTGCCAGCAGTCTACAAGGACTAACAGGGGGACCCGGGGAGCTGTTTTTT; CDR3 protein: CASSLQGLTGGPGELFF
clone size: .; V gene: TRBV11-2; D gene: .; J gene: TRBJ1-4; CDR3 DNA: TGTGCCAGCAGCTTAGATGGGGGCAGTCAAGGAGAAAAACTGTTTTTT; CDR3 protein: CASSLDGGSQGEKLFF
clone size: .; V gene: TRBV20-1; D gene: TRBD1; J gene: TRBJ2-5; CDR3 DNA: TGCAGTGCTAGAGGAGTACCGGGACAGGGGCCCCAAGAGACCCAGTACTTC; CDR3 protein: CSARGVPGQGPQETQYF
clone size: once; V gene: TRBV29-1; D gene: .; J gene: TRBJ2-6; CDR3 DNA: TGCAGCGTTGACTCTGGGGCCAACGTCCTGACTTTC; CDR3 protein: CSVDSGANVLTF
clone size: .; V gene: TRBV10-3; D gene: .; J gene: TRBJ1-3; CDR3 DNA: TGTGCCATCAGCGACAGGAGCTCTGGAAACACCATATATTTT; CDR3 protein: CAISDRSSGNTIYF
clone size: .; V gene: TRBV3-1; D gene: TRBD2; J gene: TRBJ2-1; CDR3 DNA: TGTGCCAGCAGCCAGCCGGCGCTAGCGGACAATGAGCAGTTCTTC; CDR3 protein: CASSQPALADNEQFF
clone size: .; V gene: TRBV6-6; D gene: TRBD2; J gene: TRBJ2-1; CDR3 DNA: TGTGCCAGCAGTTCCGCTAGCGGGAGGGAAAATGAGCAGTTCTTC; CDR3 protein: CASSSASGRENEQFF
clone size: .; V gene: TRBV29-1; D gene: .; J gene: TRBJ2-5; CDR3 DNA: TGCAGCGCCGGGGGCTCTCAAGAGACCCAGTACTTC; CDR3 protein: CSAGGSQETQYF
clone size: .; V gene: TRBV6-1; D gene: .; J gene: TRBJ2-4; CDR3 DNA: TGTGCCAGCAGTGAAGCGGCAGGGACCAAAAACATTCAGTACTTC; CDR3 protein: CASSEAAGTKNIQYF
clone size: .; V gene: TRBV7-9; D gene: TRBD1; J gene: TRBJ1-4; CDR3 DNA: TGTGCCAGCAGCCGGCCGGGACAGGGAAGGGATGAAAAACTGTTTTTT; CDR3 protein: CASSRPGQGRDEKLFF
clone size: .; V gene: TRBV7-3; D gene: TRBD1; J gene: TRBJ2-7; CDR3 DNA: TGTGCCAGCAGCCCTCGACAGGGAAGCTCCTACGAGCAGTACTTC; CDR3 protein: CASSPRQGSSYEQYF
clone size: .; V gene: TRBV7-2; D gene: .; J gene: TRBJ1-2; CDR3 DNA: TGTGCCAGCAACTCCCGGGGGGCCGGCGGCGGCTACACCTTC; CDR3 protein: CASNSRGAGGGYTF
clone size: .; V gene: TRBV18; D gene: TRBD1; J gene: TRBJ1-3; CDR3 DNA: TGTGCCAGCTCACCGGACAGGCCTGGAAACACCATATATTTT; CDR3 protein: CASSPDRPGNTIYF
clone size: .; V gene: TRBV7-2; D gene: .; J gene: TRBJ1-4; CDR3 DNA: TGTGCCAGCAGCCGCTCGAGGGGAGGCGAAAAACTGTTTTTT; CDR3 protein: CASSRSRGGEKLFF
clone size: .; V gene: TRBV10-3; D gene: TRBD1; J gene: TRBJ2-1; CDR3 DNA: TGTGCCATCAAAGGGACAGGGGGCCATGAGCAGTTCTTC; CDR3 protein: CAIKGTGGHEQFF
clone size: .; V gene: TRBV4-3; D gene: .; J gene: TRBJ2-3; CDR3 DNA: TGCGCCAGCAGCCAAGAACCGACAGATACGCAGTATTTT; CDR3 protein: CASSQEPTDTQYF
clone size: .; V gene: TRBV29-1; D gene: TRBD1; J gene: TRBJ1-1; CDR3 DNA: TGCAGCCCGCCGACAGGGGCGAAGAACACTGAAGCTTTCTTT; CDR3 protein: CSPPTGAKNTEAFF
clone size: .; V gene: TRBV24-1; D gene: .; J gene: TRBJ2-3; CDR3 DNA: TGTGCCACCAGTGATCCCCAAGCAATGGGGGCCGATACGCAGTATTTT; CDR3 protein: CATSDPQAMGADTQYF
clone size: .; V gene: TRBV7-9; D gene: TRBD1; J gene: TRBJ2-7; CDR3 DNA: TGTGCCAGCAGTGACAGGGGCCCCTACGAGCAGTACTTC; CDR3 protein: CASSDRGPYEQYF
clone size: .; V gene: TRBV7-8; D gene: TRBD2; J gene: TRBJ2-7; CDR3 DNA: TGTGCCAGCAGCTTAGTGGCGCTAGCGGGGGAGTACGAGCAGTACTTC; CDR3 protein: CASSLVALAGEYEQYF
clone size: once; V gene: TRBV2; D gene: TRBD1; J gene: TRBJ1-1; CDR3 DNA: TGTGCCAGCAGCGAACAGGGGCTGAACACTGAAGCTTTCTTT; CDR3 protein: CASSEQGLNTEAFF
clone size: .; V gene: TRBV27; D gene: .; J gene: TRBJ1-2; CDR3 DNA: TGTGCCAGCAGTTTATTTGACCAGCCCAGGGGAGGCTACACCTTC; CDR3 protein: CASSLFDQPRGGYTF
clone size: .; V gene: TRBV7-3; D gene: .; J gene: TRBJ2-2; CDR3 DNA: TGTGCCAGCAGCTTGGACGGTTACACCGGGGAGCTGTTTTTT; CDR3 protein: CASSLDGYTGELFF
clone size: .; V gene: TRBV5-1; D gene: .; J gene: TRBJ1-1; CDR3 DNA: TGCGCCAGCAGCTTCCTGAACACTGAAGCTTTCTTT; CDR3 protein: CASSFLNTEAFF
clone size: once; V gene: TRBV6-1; D gene: TRBD2; J gene: TRBJ2-7; CDR3 DNA: TGTGCCACCCGGACTAGCGGGAGTTACGAGCAGTACTTC; CDR3 protein: CATRTSGSYEQYF
clone size: .; V gene: TRBV5-5; D gene: .; J gene: TRBJ2-7; CDR3 DNA: TGTGCCAGCAGCTTGAACGGGCTTTACTACGAGCAGTACTTC; CDR3 protein: CASSLNGLYYEQYF
clone size: .; V gene: TRBV6-5; D gene: .; J gene: TRBJ2-6; CDR3 DNA: TGTGCCAGCAGTTACACTCCCCAGGGGACTGGGGCCAACGTCCTGACTTTC; CDR3 protein: CASSYTPQGTGANVLTF
clone size: .; V gene: TRBV29-1; D gene: .; J gene: TRBJ2-1; CDR3 DNA: TGCAGCGTTGAAGCCAGCAACCCCTACAATGAGCAGTTCTTC; CDR3 protein: CSVEASNPYNEQFF
clone size: .; V gene: TRBV9; D gene: TRBD1; J gene: TRBJ1-1; CDR3 DNA: TGTGCCAGCAGCGTGGTCCCGACAGGGGTTACTGAAGCTTTCTTT; CDR3 protein: CASSVVPTGVTEAFF
clone size: .; V gene: TRBV29-1; D gene: .; J gene: TRBJ2-5; CDR3 DNA: TGCAGCGTTGCCCGTCAAGAGACCCAGTACTTC; CDR3 protein: CSVARQETQYF
clone size: .; V gene: TRBV2; D gene: .; J gene: TRBJ1-5; CDR3 DNA: TGTGCCAGCAGTGAAGAGGGAGGTCTCAGGGCCCAACATTTT; CDR3 protein: CASSEEGGLRAQHF
clone size: .; V gene: TRBV6-1; D gene: .; J gene: TRBJ1-6; CDR3 DNA: TGTGCCAGCATTGAAAGCGCGACCCTCAATTCACCCCTCCACTTT; CDR3 protein: CASIESATLNSPLHF
clone size: once; V gene: TRBV3-1; D gene: TRBD1; J gene: TRBJ1-6; CDR3 DNA: TGTGCCAGCAGCCCCCAGGGACAGGTCGCTGTTCCCCTCCACTTT; CDR3 protein: CASSPQGQVAVPLHF
clone size: .; V gene: TRBV24-1; D gene: TRBD1; J gene: TRBJ2-2; CDR3 DNA: TGTGCCACCAGTGATTGGGGGACAGGGGGCACCGGGGAGCTGTTTTTT; CDR3 protein: CATSDWGTGGTGELFF
clone size: .; V gene: TRBV5-6; D gene: TRBD1; J gene: TRBJ2-7; CDR3 DNA: TGTGCCAGCAGCCTCGTCGGACAGGGTAGCTCCTACGAGCAGTACTTC; CDR3 protein: CASSLVGQGSSYEQYF
clone size: .; V gene: TRBV5-1; D gene: .; J gene: TRBJ2-6; CDR3 DNA: TGCGCCAGCAGCTTGGCCGACACCTCTGGGGCCAACGTCCTGACTTTC; CDR3 protein: CASSLADTSGANVLTF
clone size: .; V gene: TRBV3-1; D gene: .; J gene: TRBJ1-5; CDR3 DNA: TGTGCCAGCAGCCAGGACAGCCACAATCAGCCCCAGCATTTT; CDR3 protein: CASSQDSHNQPQHF
clone size: .; V gene: TRBV18; D gene: TRBD1; J gene: TRBJ2-1; CDR3 DNA: TGTGCCAGCTCACCACGAGCCCAGGGGGACAACAATGAGCAGTTCTTC; CDR3 protein: CASSPRAQGDNNEQFF
clone size: .; V gene: TRBV6-5; D gene: .; J gene: TRBJ1-4; CDR3 DNA: TGTGCCAGCAGTTACTCGAGCCAGTCTGCAACTAATGAAAAACTGTTTTTT; CDR3 protein: CASSYSSQSATNEKLFF
clone size: .; V gene: TRBV28; D gene: TRBD2; J gene: TRBJ2-1; CDR3 DNA: TGTGCCAGCAGTTCCGCTAGCGGCGGCTCCTACAATGAGCAGTTCTTC; CDR3 protein: CASSSASGGSYNEQFF
clone size: .; V gene: TRBV5-5; D gene: TRBD2; J gene: TRBJ2-7; CDR3 DNA: TGTGCCAGCAGCGACCCTAGCGGGAGCAACGAGCAGTACTTC; CDR3 protein: CASSDPSGSNEQYF
clone size: .; V gene: TRBV20-1; D gene: TRBD2; J gene: TRBJ2-7; CDR3 DNA: TGCAGTGCTAGAGAATCCACTAGCGGTTCCTACGAGCAGTACTTC; CDR3 protein: CSARESTSGSYEQYF
clone size: .; V gene: TRBV4-1; D gene: TRBD1; J gene: TRBJ1-2; CDR3 DNA: TGCGCCAGCAGCCAAGAGGACAGGGGTTTTCATGGCTACACCTTC; CDR3 protein: CASSQEDRGFHGYTF
clone size: .; V gene: TRBV7-9; D gene: TRBD1; J gene: TRBJ1-5; CDR3 DNA: TGTGCCAGCAGCTTAGGGATGGGACAGCTCCTTCAGCCCCAGCATTTT; CDR3 protein: CASSLGMGQLLQPQHF
clone size: .; V gene: TRBV7-9; D gene: .; J gene: TRBJ2-5; CDR3 DNA: TGTGCCAGCAGCTCCCGGGCGTACCAAGAGACCCAGTACTTC; CDR3 protein: CASSSRAYQETQYF
clone size: once; V gene: TRBV30; D gene: .; J gene: TRBJ2-5; CDR3 DNA: TGTGCCTGGAGTGTCGGGGGCCTTCGAGAGACCCAGTACTTC; CDR3 protein: CAWSVGGLRETQYF
clone size: .; V gene: TRBV29-1; D gene: .; J gene: TRBJ1-1; CDR3 DNA: TGCAGCGTTGAAAAGGCAGCTAAGAACACTGAAGCTTTCTTT; CDR3 protein: CSVEKAAKNTEAFF
clone size: .; V gene: TRBV3-1; D gene: TRBD2; J gene: TRBJ2-1; CDR3 DNA: TGTGCCAGCAGCCCGGGACTAGCGGGAGGGCCTGTTTACAATGAGCAGTTCTTC; CDR3 protein: CASSPGLAGGPVYNEQFF
clone size: .; V gene: TRBV12-3/TRBV12-4; D gene: .; J gene: TRBJ2-7; CDR3 DNA: TGTGCCAGCAGTCACCCCAGTGTTTACGAGCAGTACTTC; CDR3 protein: CASSHPSVYEQYF
clone size: .; V gene: TRBV11-2; D gene: .; J gene: TRBJ2-7; CDR3 DNA: TGTGCCAGCAGCCCCACCGCCTACGAGCAGTACTTC; CDR3 protein: CASSPTAYEQYF
clone size: .; V gene: TRBV12-3/TRBV12-4; D gene: TRBD1; J gene: TRBJ1-2; CDR3 DNA: TGTGCCAGCACCACAGGGGGTACGAACTATGGCTACACCTTC; CDR3 protein: CASTTGGTNYGYTF